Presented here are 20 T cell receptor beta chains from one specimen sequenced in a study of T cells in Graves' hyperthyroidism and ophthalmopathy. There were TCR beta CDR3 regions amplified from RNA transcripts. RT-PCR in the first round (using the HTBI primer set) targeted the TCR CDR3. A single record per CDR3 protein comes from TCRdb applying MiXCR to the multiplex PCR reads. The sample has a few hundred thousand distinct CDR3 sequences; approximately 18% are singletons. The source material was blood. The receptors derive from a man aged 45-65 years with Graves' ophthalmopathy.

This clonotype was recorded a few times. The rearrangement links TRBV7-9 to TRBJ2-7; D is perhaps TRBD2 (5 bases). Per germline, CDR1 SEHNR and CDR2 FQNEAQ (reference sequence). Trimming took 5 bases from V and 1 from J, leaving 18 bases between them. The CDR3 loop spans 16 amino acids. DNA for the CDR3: TGTGCCAGCAGCCCTCTTTTTGATAGCGTATCCTACGAGCAGTACTTC. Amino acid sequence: CASSPLFDSVSYEQYF.

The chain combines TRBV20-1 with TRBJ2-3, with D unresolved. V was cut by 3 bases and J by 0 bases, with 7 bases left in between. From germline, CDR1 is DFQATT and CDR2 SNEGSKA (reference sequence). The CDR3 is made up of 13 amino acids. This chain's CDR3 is CSARSLSTDTQYF. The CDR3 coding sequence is TGCAGTGCTAGGAGTCTGAGCACAGATACGCAGTATTTT.

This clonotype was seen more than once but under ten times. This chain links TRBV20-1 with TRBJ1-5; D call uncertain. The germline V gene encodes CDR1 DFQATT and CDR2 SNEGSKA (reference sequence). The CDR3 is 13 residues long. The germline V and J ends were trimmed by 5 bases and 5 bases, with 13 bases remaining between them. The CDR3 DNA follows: TGCAGTGCTCCCGGGGTTATGGATCAGCCCCAGCATTTT. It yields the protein CSAPGVMDQPQHF.

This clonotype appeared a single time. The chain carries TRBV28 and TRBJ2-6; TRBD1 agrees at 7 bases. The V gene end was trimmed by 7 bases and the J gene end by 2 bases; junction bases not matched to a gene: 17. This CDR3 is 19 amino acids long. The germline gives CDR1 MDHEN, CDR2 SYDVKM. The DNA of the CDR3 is TGTGCCAGCAAATCGGAGATTCGACAGGGTAGCCCTGGGGCCAACGTCCTGACTTTC. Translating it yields CASKSEIRQGSPGANVLTF.

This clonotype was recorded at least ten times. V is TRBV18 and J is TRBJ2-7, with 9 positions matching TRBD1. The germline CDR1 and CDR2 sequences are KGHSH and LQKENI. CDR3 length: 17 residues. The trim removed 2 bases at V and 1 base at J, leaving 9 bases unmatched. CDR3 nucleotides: TGTGCCAGCTCACCAGAGGGGACAGGGTTGGGGTCCTACGAGCAGTACTTC. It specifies CASSPEGTGLGSYEQYF.

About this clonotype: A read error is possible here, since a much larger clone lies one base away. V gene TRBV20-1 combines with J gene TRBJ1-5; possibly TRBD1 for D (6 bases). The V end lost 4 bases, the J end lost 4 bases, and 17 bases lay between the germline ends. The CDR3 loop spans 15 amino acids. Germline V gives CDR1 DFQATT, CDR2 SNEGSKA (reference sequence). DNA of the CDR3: TGCAGTGCTATCCCGCAGGGGCAGAGTAATCAGCCCCAGCATTTT. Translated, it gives CSAIPQGQSNQPQHF.

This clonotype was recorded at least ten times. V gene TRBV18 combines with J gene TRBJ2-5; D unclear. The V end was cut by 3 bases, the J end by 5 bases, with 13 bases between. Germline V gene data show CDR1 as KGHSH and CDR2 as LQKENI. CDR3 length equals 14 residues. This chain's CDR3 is CASSPPSRRETQYF. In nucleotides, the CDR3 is TGTGCCAGCTCACCCCCATCGCGTCGGGAGACCCAGTACTTC. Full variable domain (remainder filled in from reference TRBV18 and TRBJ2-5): NAGVMQNPRHLVRRRGQEARLRCSPMKGHSHVYWYRQLPEEGLKFMVYLQKENIIDESGMPKERFSAEFPKEGPSILRIQQVVRGDSAAYFCASSPPSRRETQYFGPGTRLLVL.

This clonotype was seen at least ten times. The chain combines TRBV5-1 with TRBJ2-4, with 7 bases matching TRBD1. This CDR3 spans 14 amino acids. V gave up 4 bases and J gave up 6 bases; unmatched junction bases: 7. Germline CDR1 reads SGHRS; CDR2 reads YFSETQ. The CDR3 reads CASSTTGIGNIQYF. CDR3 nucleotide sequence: TGCGCCAGCAGCACGACAGGGATCGGAAACATTCAGTACTTC. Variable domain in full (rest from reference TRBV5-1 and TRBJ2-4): KAGVTQTPRYLIKTRGQQVTLSCSPISGHRSVSWYQQTPGQGLQFLFEYFSETQRNKGNFPGRFSGRQFSNSRSEMNVSTLELGDSALYLCASSTTGIGNIQYFGAGTRLSVL.

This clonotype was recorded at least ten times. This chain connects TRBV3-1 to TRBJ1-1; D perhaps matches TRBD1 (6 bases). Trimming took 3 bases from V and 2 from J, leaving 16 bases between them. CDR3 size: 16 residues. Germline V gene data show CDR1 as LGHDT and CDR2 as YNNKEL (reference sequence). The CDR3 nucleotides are TGTGCCAGCAGCCAGCTGTCGACAGGAAGAAACACTGAAGCTTTCTTT. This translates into CASSQLSTGRNTEAFF.

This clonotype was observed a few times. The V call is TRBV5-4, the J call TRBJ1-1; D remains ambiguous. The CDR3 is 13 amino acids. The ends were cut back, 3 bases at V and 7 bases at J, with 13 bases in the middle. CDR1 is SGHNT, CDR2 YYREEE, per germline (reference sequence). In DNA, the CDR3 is TGTGCCAGCAGCTCATCCGGACGGTATGAAGCTTTCTTT. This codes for CASSSSGRYEAFF.

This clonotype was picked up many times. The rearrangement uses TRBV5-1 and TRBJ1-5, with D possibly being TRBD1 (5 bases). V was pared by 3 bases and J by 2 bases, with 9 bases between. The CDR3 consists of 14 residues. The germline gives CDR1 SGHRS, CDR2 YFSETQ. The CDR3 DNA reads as TGCGCCAGCAGCTCGGGGGTTGGCAATCAGCCCCAGCATTTT. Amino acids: CASSSGVGNQPQHF.

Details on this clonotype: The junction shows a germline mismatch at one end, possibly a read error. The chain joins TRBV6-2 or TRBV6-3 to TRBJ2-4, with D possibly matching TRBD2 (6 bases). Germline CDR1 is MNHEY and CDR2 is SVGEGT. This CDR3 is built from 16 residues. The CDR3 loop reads CASNISPGDGKNIQHF. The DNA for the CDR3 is TGTGCCAGCAACATTTCACCGGGGGATGGGAAAAACATTCAGCACTTC.

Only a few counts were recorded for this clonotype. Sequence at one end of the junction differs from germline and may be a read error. The CDR3 coding sequence is TGTGCCAGCAGGAACGCCGGGGAGCTGTTTTTT. Translating gives CASRNAGELFF. This chain links TRBV6-1 with TRBJ2-2, with D unresolved. The CDR3 sequence is 11 residues long. Germline CDR1 is MNHNS and CDR2 is SASEGT.

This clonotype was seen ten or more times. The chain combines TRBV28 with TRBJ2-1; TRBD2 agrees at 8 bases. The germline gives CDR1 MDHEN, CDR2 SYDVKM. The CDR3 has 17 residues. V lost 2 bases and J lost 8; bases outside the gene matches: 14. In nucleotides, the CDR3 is TGTGCCAGCAGTTTAATTGTGACGGGAGGGCCGACCGATGAGCAGTTCTTC. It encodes CASSLIVTGGPTDEQFF. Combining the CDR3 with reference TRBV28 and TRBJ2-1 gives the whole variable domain DVKVTQSSRYLVKRTGEKVFLECVQDMDHENMFWYRQDPGLGLRLIYFSYDVKMKEKGDIPEGYSVSREKKERFSLILESASTNQTSMYLCASSLIVTGGPTDEQFFGPGTRLTVL.

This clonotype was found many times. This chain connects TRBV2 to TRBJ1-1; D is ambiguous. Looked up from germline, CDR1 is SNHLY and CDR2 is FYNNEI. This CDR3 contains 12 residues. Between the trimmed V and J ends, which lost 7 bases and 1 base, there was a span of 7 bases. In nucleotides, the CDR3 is TGTGCCAGCAAACGGGGGAACACTGAAGCTTTCTTT. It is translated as CASKRGNTEAFF.

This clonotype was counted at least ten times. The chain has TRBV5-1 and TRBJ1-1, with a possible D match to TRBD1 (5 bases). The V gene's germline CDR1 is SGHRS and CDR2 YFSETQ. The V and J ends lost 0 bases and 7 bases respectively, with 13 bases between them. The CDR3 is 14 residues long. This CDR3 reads CASSLGGASGEAFF. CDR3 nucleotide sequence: TGCGCCAGCAGCTTGGGCGGGGCATCCGGTGAAGCTTTCTTT.

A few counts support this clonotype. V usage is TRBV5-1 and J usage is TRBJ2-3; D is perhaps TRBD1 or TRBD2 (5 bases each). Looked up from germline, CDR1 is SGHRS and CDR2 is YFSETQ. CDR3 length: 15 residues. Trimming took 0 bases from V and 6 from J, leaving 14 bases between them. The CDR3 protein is CASSLGRVGDDTQYF. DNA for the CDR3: TGCGCCAGCAGCTTGGGAAGGGTAGGGGACGATACGCAGTATTTT. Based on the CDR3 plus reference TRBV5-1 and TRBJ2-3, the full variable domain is KAGVTQTPRYLIKTRGQQVTLSCSPISGHRSVSWYQQTPGQGLQFLFEYFSETQRNKGNFPGRFSGRQFSNSRSEMNVSTLELGDSALYLCASSLGRVGDDTQYFGPGTRLTVL.

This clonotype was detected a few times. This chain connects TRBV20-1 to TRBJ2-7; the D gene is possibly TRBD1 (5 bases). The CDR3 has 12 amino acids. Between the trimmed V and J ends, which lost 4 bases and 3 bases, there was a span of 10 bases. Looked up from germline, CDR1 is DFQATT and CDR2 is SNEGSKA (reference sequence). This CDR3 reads CSATSGHYEQYF. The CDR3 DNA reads TGCAGTGCTACTTCCGGACACTACGAGCAGTACTTC.

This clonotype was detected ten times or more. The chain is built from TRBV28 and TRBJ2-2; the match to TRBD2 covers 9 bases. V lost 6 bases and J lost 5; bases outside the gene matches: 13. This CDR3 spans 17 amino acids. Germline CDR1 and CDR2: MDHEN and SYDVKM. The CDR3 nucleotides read TGTGCCAGCAGCCCACCCTCTAGCGGGATAAGAACCGGGGAGCTGTTTTTT. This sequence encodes CASSPPSSGIRTGELFF.

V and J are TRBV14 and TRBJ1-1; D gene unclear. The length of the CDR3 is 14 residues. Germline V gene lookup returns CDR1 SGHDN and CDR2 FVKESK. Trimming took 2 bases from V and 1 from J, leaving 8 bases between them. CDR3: CASSQYNGNTEAFF. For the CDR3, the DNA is TGTGCCAGCAGCCAATACAACGGGAACACTGAAGCTTTCTTT.